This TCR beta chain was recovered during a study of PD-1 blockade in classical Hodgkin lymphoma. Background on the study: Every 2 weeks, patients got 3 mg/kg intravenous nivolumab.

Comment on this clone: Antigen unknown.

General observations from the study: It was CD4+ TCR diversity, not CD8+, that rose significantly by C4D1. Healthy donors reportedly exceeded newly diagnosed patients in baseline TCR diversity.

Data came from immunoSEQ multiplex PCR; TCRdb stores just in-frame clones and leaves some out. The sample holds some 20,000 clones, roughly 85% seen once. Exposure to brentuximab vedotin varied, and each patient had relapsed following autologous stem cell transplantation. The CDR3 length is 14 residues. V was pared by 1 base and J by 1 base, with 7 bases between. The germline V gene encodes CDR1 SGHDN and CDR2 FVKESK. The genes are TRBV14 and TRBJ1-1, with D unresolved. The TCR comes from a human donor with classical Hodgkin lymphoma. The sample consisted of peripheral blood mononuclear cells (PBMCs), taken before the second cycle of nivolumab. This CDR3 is CASSQAGANTEAFF. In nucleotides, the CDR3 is TGTGCCAGCAGCCAAGCCGGTGCGAACACTGAAGCTTTCTTT. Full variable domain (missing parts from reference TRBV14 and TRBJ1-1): EAGVTQFPSHSVIEKGQTVTLRCDPISGHDNLYWYRRVMGKEIKFLLHFVKESKQDESGMPNNRFLAERTGGTYSTLKVQPAELEDSGVYFCASSQAGANTEAFFGQGTRLTVV.